This paragraph covers one TCR beta chain sequence. No antigen is known for it. V lost 2 bases to trimming and J lost 0 bases, with 8 bases between them. The CDR3 extends over 14 amino acids. Data came from immunoSEQ multiplex PCR; TCRdb stores just in-frame clones and leaves some out. The table lists fewer than 1.6 million clones, 98% to 99% of them singletons. This sample is drawn from a study of shared clonotypes between healthy human individuals. Study information: The donor group consisted of two women and a few men, aged 18 to 49. Per donor, CD8 memory used one plate, CD8 naive used two, CD4 memory used three and CD4 naive used three.

Study-wide results and caveats: Naive CD4 clonotype sharing across four donors was around 5%.

Sequencing used naive CD4+ T cells sorted from blood. Subset reported: CD45RA+ positively selected. The chain carries TRBV23-1 and TRBJ2-7; no clear D gene. TRBV23-1 is known as an ORF, though its function is uncertain. This sequence originates from a young man in good health. DNA for the CDR3: TGCGCCAGCAGTCAAGGCAGACACTCCTACGAGCAGTACTTC. Encoded protein: CASSQGRHSYEQYF.